This T cell receptor (beta chain) derives from a study of cytomegalovirus exposure and HLA in healthy donors. For the study at large: Unique TCR beta sequences numbering about 100 million came from 150 million to 200 million T cells in an earlier analysis.

PCR involved 60 Vbeta and 13 Jbeta primers. Sequenced by immunoSEQ multiplex PCR; TCRdb stores in-frame clones only, minus some. This table holds around 150,000 clones. CDR3 length: 14 residues. Germline values: CDR1 KGHSH, CDR2 LQKENI. V shed 3 bases, J shed 5 bases, and the junction held 5 bases outside the gene matches. Remarks on this clone: The antigen remains undetermined.

Study-wide points: Among CMV-associated TCR beta chains, most appeared HLA-restricted in a later analysis. Only CMV serostatus was available as immune exposure information.

This sequence originates from an older woman in good health and CMV-seronegative. Material for sequencing was PBMCs. The chain carries TRBV18 and TRBJ1-1; 8 bases align to TRBD1. The DNA of the CDR3 is TGTGCCAGCTCACCTGGACAGGGAAAGACTGAAGCTTTCTTT. Protein sequence: CASSPGQGKTEAFF.